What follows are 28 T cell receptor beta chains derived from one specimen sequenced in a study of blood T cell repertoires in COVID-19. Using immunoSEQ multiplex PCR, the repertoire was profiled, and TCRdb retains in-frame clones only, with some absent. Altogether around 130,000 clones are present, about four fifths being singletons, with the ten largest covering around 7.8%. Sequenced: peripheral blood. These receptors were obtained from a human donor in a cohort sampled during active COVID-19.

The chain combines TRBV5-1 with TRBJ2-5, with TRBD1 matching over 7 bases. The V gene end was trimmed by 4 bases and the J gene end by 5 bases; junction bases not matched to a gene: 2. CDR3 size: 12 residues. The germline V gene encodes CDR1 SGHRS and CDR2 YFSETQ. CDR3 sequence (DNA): TGCGCCAGCAGCACAGGGGTGGAGACCCAGTACTTC. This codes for CASSTGVETQYF.

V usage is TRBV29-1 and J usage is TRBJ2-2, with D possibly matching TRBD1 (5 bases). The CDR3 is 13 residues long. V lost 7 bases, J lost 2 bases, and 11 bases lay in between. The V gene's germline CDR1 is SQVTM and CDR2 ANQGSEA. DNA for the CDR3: TGCAGCGGCTCAACAGGAAACACCGGGGAGCTGTTTTTT. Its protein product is CSGSTGNTGELFF.

The CDR3 sequence: CAIGSAGGERTDTQYF. For the CDR3, the DNA is TGTGCCATCGGGTCTGCGGGGGGGGAGCGCACAGATACGCAGTATTTT. This sequence joins TRBV10-3 and TRBJ2-3, with 9 bases identical to TRBD2. This CDR3 is 16 amino acids long. Germline CDR1 is ENHRY and CDR2 is SYGVKD. Trimming took 8 bases from V and 1 from J; bases not matched to a gene: 10.

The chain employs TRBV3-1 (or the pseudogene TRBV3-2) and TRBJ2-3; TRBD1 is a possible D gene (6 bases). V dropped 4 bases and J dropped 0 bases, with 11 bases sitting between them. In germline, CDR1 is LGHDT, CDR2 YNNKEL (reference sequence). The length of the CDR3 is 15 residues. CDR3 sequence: CASSLGTTSTDTQYF. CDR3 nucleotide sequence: TGTGCCAGCAGCCTTGGGACAACTAGCACAGATACGCAGTATTTT.

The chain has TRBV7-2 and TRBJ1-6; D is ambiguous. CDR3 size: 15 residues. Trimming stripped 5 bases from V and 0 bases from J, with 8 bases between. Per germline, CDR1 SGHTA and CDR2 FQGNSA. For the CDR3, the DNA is TGTGCCAGCAGCCCCGAGAGCTCCTATAATTCACCCCTCCACTTT. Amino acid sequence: CASSPESSYNSPLHF.

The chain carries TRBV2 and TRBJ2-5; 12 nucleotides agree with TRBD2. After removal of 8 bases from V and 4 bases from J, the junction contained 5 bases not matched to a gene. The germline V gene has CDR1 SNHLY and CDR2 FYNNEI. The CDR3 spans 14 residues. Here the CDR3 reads CASSSGGAGETQYF. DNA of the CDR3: TGTGCCAGCTCTAGCGGGGGGGCCGGAGAGACCCAGTACTTC.

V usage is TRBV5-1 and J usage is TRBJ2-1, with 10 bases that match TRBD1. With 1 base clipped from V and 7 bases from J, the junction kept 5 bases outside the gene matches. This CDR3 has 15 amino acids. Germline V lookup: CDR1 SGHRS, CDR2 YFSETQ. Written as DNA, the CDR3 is TGCGCCAGCAGCTTGACAAGGACAGGGGGGAATGAGCAGTTCTTC. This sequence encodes CASSLTRTGGNEQFF.

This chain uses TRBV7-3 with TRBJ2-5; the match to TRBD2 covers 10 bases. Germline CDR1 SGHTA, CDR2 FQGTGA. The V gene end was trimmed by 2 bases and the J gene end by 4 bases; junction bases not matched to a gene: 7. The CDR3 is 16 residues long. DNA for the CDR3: TGTGCCAGCAGCTTAGCTCAAGCGGGGGGGACAGAGACCCAGTACTTC. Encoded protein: CASSLAQAGGTETQYF.

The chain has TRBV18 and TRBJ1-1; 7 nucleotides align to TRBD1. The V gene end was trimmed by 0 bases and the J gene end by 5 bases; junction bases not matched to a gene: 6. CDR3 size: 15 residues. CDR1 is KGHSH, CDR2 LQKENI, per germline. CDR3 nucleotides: TGTGCCAGCTCACCACCTTGGGGACAGAAAACTGAAGCTTTCTTT. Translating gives CASSPPWGQKTEAFF.

The CDR3 here is CASSQDPGGLPAGQYF. Here the CDR3 DNA reads TGTGCCAGCAGCCAAGATCCGGGGGGCCTCCCGGCCGGGCAGTACTTC. The chain carries TRBV3-1 (or the pseudogene TRBV3-2) and TRBJ2-7; perhaps TRBD2 as D (7 bases). Germline CDR1 and CDR2: LGHDT and YNNKEL (reference sequence). The CDR3 covers 16 residues. V lost 0 bases and J lost 9, with 21 bases in between.

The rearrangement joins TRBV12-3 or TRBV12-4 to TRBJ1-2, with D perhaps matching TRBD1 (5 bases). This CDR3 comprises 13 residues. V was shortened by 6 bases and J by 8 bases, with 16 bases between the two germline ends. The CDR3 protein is CASRMGGSRGYTF. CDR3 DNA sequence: TGTGCCAGCAGGATGGGGGGTTCTAGGGGCTACACCTTC.

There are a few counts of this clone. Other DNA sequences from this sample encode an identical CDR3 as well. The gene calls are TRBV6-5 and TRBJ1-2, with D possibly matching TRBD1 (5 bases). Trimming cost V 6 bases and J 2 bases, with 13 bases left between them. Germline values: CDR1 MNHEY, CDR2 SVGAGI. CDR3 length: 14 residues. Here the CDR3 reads CASRPTERNYGYTF. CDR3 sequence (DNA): TGTGCCAGCAGGCCGACAGAAAGGAACTATGGCTACACCTTC.

The CDR3 loop is CASSSWTGGPSGANVLTF. The CDR3 DNA sequence: TGTGCCAGTAGTTCGTGGACAGGGGGCCCCTCTGGGGCCAACGTCCTGACTTTC. The chain joins TRBV19 to TRBJ2-6; 11 nucleotides line up with TRBD1. This CDR3 contains 18 residues. With 5 bases clipped from V and 0 bases from J, the junction kept 6 bases outside the gene matches. CDR1 and CDR2 (germline): LNHDA, SQIVND (reference sequence).

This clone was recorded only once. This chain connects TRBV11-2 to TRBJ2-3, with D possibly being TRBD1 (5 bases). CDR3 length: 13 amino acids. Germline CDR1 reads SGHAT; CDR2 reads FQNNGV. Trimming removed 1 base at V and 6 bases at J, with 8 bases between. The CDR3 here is CASSLGGDDTQYF. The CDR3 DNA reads TGTGCCAGCAGCTTAGGGGGCGACGATACGCAGTATTTT.

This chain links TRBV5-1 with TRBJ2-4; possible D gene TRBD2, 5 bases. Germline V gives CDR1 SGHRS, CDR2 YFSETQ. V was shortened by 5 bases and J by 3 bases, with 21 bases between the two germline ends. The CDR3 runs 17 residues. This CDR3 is CASSRGPGETGKNIQYF. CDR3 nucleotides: TGCGCCAGCAGTCGAGGCCCCGGGGAGACGGGCAAAAACATTCAGTACTTC.

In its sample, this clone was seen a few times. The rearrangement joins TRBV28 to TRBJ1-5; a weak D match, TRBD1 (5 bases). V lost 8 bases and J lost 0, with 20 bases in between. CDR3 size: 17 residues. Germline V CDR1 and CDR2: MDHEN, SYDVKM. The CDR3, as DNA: TGTGCCAGCCAGGAGGGAAGGGGAGTTTATAGCAATCAGCCCCAGCATTTT. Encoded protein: CASQEGRGVYSNQPQHF.

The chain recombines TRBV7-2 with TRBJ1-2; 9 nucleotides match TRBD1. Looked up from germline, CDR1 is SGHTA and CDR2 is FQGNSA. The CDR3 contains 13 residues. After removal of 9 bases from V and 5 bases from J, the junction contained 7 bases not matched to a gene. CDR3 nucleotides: TGTGCCAGTCGACCGGGACAGGGATATGGCTACACCTTC. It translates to CASRPGQGYGYTF.

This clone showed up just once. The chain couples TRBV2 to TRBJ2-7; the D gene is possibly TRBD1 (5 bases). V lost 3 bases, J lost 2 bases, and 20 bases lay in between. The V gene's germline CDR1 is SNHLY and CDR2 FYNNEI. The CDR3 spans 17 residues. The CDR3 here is CASSDSLLRQGPYEQYF. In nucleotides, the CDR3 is TGTGCCAGCAGTGACTCCCTTCTTCGGCAGGGCCCCTACGAGCAGTACTTC.

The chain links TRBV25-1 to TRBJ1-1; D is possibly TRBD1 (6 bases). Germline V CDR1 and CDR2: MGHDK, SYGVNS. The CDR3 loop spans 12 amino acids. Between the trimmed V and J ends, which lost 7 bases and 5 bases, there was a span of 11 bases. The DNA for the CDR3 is TGTGCCAGCACCCGAGGGGGTACTGAAGCTTTCTTT. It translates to CASTRGGTEAFF.

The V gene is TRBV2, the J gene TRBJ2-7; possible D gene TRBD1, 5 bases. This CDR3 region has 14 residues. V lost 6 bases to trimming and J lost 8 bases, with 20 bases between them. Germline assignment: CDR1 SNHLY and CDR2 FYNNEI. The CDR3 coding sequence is TGTGCCAGCAGCCCCCTCGGGCAGGGTAGGAAGCAGTACTTC. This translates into CASSPLGQGRKQYF.

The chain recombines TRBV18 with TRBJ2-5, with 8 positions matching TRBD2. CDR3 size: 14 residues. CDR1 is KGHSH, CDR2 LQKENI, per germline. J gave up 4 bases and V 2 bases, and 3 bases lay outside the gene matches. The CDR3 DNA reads TGTGCCAGCTCACCAGGACTAGCAGCAGAGACCCAGTACTTC. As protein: CASSPGLAAETQYF.

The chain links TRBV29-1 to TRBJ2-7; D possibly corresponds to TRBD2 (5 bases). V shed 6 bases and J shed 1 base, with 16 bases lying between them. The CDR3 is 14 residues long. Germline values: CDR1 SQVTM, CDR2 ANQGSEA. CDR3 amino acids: CSVALAGKSYEQYF. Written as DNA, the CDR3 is TGCAGCGTCGCCCTCGCCGGGAAATCCTACGAGCAGTACTTC.

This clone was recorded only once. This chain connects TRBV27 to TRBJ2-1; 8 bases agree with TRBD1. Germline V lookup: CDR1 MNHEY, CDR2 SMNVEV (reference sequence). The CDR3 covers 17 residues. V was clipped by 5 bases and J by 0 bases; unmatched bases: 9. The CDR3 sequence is CASSPRTGWGSYNEQFF. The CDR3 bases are TGTGCCAGCAGTCCTCGGACAGGGTGGGGCTCCTACAATGAGCAGTTCTTC.

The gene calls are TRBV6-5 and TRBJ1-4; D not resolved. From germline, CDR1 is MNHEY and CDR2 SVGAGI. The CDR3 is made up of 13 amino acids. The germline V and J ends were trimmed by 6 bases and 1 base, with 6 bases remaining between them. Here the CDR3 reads CASSRGTNEKLFF. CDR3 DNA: TGTGCCAGCAGCCGCGGAACTAATGAAAAACTGTTTTTT.

CDR3 sequence: CASSPGQVLSETQYF. CDR3 sequence (DNA): TGTGCCAGCAGTCCGGGACAGGTTCTTTCAGAGACCCAGTACTTC. V gene TRBV27 combines with J gene TRBJ2-5; 8 nucleotides align to TRBD1. Trimming at V came to 5 bases and at J to 4 bases, leaving 9 bases not matched to a gene. CDR1 is MNHEY and CDR2 is SMNVEV in the germline V gene (reference sequence). CDR3 size: 15 residues.

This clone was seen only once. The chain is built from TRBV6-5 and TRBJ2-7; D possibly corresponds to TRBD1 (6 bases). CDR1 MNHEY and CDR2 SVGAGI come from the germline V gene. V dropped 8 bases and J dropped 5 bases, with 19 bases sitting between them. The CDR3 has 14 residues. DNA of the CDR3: TGTGCCAGCGAATCCACAGGGACACCTCACGAGCAGTACTTC. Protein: CASESTGTPHEQYF.

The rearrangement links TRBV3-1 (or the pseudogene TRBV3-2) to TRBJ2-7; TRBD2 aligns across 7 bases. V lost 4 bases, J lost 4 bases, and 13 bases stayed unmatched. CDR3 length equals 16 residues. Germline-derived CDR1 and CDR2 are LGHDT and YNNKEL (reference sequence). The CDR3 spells CASSLSGGLQEYEQYF. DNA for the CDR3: TGTGCCAGCAGCCTCTCCGGGGGGTTGCAGGAATACGAGCAGTACTTC.

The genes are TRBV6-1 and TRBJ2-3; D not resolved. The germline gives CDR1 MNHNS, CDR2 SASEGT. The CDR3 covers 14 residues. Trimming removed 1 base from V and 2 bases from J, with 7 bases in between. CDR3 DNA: TGTGCCAGCAGTGAAGGTCTTCTCACAGATACGCAGTATTTT. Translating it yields CASSEGLLTDTQYF.